The clone carrying this TCR beta chain came up a few times. In the original analysis: Cell counts per sample came from amplifying reference gene primers. Clones were sequenced by immunoSEQ multiplex PCR, and TCRdb holds only the in-frame ones, with some missing. That table is the source of V, J and clone size, and D and trimming were worked out from the DNA. The profile covers around 210,000 clones, with roughly nine tenths appearing a single time and more than 0.7% taken by the ten largest. The record originates from a study of blood T cell repertoires in COVID-19. Across the whole study: T cells, B-cell-depleted T cells, or PBMCs supplied cDNA or gDNA.

The CDR3 consists of 14 residues. Germline values: CDR1 SNHLY, CDR2 FYNNEI. After removal of 7 bases from V and 10 bases from J, the junction contained 14 bases not matched to a gene. The clonotype comes from a woman in her 70s with acute or convalescent COVID-19. Source material: peripheral blood. V is TRBV2 and J is TRBJ1-1; TRBD1 agrees at 8 bases. The CDR3 DNA reads as TGTGCCAGCACTAATCCGGGACAGGCTTCTGTAGCTTTCTTT. The encoded protein is CASTNPGQASVAFF.